A selection of T cell receptor beta chains follows, all from one sample in a study of beta chain features in type 1 diabetes. Sequenced by immunoSEQ multiplex PCR; TCRdb stores in-frame clones only, minus some. Counted here are 970,000 or so clones, around a sixth occurring once; the ten biggest clones make up around 0.02%. The specimen sequenced was naive CD4+ T cells from blood. These receptors all stem from a woman aged 18-35 years in good health. Both conserved end residues are part of each CDR3. The D gene is left open where the match is weak. Not all rows give a size; the values are once, few, many and, for expanded clones, a class.

>few|TRBD2|TRBV7-9|TRBJ2-7
CASSPHQTSGVGARQYF
TGTGCCAGCAGCCCGCACCAGACTAGCGGGGTTGGGGCAAGGCAGTACTTC
>-|-|TRBV9|TRBJ1-4
CASSVNSEGMSEKLFF
TGTGCCAGCAGCGTAAATTCGGAGGGTATGTCTGAAAAACTGTTTTTT
>-|-|TRBV7-2|TRBJ1-5
CASSLGGYSNQPQHF
TGTGCCAGCAGCTTAGGGGGATATAGCAATCAGCCCCAGCATTTT
>few|-|TRBV20-1|TRBJ1-4
CSARDFQKLFF
TGCAGTGCTAGAGATTTTCAAAAACTGTTTTTT
>few|TRBD1|TRBV7-9|TRBJ2-3
CASSTWTGTRTDTQYF
TGTGCCAGCAGCACCTGGACAGGGACCCGCACAGATACGCAGTATTTT
>-|TRBD1|TRBV5-1|TRBJ1-4
CASSLVSGGAEKLFF
TGCGCCAGCAGCTTGGTGTCAGGGGGGGCTGAAAAACTGTTTTTT
>few|-|TRBV29-1|TRBJ2-7
CSVAVRGNEQYF
TGCAGCGTTGCCGTTCGGGGTAACGAGCAGTACTTC
>-|-|TRBV5-1|TRBJ2-1
CASRIASPNEQFF
TGCGCCAGCAGAATCGCTAGTCCAAATGAGCAGTTCTTC
>few|-|TRBV11-2|TRBJ2-7
CASSANTYEQYF
TGTGCCAGCAGCGCCAATACCTACGAGCAGTACTTC
>few|TRBD2|TRBV9|TRBJ2-7
CASSVPSGRGQYF
TGTGCCAGCAGCGTACCCAGCGGGAGGGGGCAGTACTTC